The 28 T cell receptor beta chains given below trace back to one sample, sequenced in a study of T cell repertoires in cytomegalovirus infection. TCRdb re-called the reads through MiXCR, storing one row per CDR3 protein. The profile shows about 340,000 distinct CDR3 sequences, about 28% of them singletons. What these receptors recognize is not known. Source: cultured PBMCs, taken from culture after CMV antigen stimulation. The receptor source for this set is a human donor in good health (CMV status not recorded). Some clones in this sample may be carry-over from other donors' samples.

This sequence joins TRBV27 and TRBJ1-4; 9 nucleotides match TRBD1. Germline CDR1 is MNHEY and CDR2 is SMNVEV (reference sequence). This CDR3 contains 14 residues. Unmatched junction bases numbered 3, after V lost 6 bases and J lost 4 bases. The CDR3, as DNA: TGTGCCAGCAGGGCGGGACAGGGTAATGAAAAACTGTTTTTT. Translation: CASRAGQGNEKLFF.

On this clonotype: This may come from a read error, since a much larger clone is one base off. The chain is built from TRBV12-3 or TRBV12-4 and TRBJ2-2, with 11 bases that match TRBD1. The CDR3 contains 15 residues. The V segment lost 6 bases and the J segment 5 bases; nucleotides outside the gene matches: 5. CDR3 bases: TGTGCCAGCAGGCCCGGGACAGGGGGTACCGGGGAGCTGTTTTTT. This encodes CASRPGTGGTGELFF.

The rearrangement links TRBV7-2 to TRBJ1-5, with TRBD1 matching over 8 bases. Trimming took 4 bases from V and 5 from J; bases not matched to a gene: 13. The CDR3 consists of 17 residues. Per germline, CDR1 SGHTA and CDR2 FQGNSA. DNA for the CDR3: TGTGCCAGCAGCTATTACGGACAGGGACGTTGGGATCAGCCCCAGCATTTT. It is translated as CASSYYGQGRWDQPQHF.

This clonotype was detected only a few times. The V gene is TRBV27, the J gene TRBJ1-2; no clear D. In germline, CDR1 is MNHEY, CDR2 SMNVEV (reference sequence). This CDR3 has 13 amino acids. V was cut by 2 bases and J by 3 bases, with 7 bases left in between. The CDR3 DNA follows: TGTGCCAGCAGTTTAATGGGAGACTATGGCTACACCTTC. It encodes CASSLMGDYGYTF.

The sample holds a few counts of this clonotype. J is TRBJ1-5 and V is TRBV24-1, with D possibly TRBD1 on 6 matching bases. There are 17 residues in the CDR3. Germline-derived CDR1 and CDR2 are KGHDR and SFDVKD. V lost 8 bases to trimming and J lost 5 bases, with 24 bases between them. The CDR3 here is CATTSGTPFNRDQPQHF. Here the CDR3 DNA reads TGTGCCACCACTTCCGGGACACCATTCAACCGAGATCAGCCCCAGCATTTT.

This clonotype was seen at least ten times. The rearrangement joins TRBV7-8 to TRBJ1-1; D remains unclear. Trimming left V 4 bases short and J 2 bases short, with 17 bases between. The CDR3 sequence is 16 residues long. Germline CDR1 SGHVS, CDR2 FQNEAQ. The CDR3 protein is CASSSDWARPNTEAFF. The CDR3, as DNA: TGTGCCAGCAGCTCGGATTGGGCCAGGCCTAACACTGAAGCTTTCTTT.

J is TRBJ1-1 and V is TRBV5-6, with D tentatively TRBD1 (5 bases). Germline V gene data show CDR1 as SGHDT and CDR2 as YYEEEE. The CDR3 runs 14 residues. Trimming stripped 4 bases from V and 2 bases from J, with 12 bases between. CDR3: CASSKGRTNTEAFF. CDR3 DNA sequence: TGTGCCAGCAGCAAGGGACGGACCAACACTGAAGCTTTCTTT.

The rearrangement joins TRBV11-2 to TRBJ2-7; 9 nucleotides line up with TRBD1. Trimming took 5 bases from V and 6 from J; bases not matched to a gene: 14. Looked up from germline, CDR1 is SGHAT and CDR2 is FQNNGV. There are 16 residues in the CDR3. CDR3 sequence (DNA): TGTGCCAGCAGCCTCCCGCAACAGGGGGCGCGCGGCGAGCAGTACTTC. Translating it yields CASSLPQQGARGEQYF. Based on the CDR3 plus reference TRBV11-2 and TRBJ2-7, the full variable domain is EAGVAQSPRYKIIEKRQSVAFWCNPISGHATLYWYQQILGQGPKLLIQFQNNGVVDDSQLPKDRFSAERLKGVDSTLKIQPAKLEDSAVYLCASSLPQQGARGEQYFGPGTRLTVT.

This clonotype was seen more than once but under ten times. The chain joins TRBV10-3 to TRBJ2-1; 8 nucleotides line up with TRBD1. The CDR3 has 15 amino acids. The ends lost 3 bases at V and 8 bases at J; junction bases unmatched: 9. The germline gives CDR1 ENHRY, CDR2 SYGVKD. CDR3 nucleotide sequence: TGTGCCATCAGTGACCAGGACAGGGCTTTGGATGAGCAGTTCTTC. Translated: CAISDQDRALDEQFF.

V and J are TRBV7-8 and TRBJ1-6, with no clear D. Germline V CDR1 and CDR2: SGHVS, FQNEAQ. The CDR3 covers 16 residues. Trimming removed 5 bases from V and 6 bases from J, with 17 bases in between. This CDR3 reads CASSLDAAVGNSPLHF. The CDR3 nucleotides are TGTGCCAGCAGCCTGGACGCGGCGGTTGGTAATTCACCCCTCCACTTT.

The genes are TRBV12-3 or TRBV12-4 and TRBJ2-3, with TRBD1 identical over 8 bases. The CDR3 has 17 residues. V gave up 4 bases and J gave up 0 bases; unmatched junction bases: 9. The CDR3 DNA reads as TGTGCCAGCAGTTCGGGACAGGCGTTTGGAAGCACAGATACGCAGTATTTT. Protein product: CASSSGQAFGSTDTQYF.

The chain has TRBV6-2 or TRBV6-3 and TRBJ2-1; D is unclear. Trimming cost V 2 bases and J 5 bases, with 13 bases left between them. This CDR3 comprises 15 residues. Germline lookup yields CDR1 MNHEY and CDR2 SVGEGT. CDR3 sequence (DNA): TGTGCCAGCAGTTACCCCGGGTGGCGGCACAATGAGCAGTTCTTC. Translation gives CASSYPGWRHNEQFF.

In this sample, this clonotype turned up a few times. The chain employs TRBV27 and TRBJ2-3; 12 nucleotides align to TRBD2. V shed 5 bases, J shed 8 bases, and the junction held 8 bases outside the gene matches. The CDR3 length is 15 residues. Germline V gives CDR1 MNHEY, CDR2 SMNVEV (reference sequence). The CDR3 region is CASSRTSGVLVTQYF. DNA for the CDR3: TGTGCCAGCAGTCGGACTAGCGGGGTCCTCGTTACGCAGTATTTT.

The CDR3 is CASSWGGWRAYNEQFF. For the CDR3, the DNA is TGTGCCAGCAGTTGGGGGGGATGGAGGGCCTACAATGAGCAGTTCTTC. The J gene is TRBJ2-1, the V gene TRBV28; TRBD2 matches at 7 bases. Germline CDR1 MDHEN, CDR2 SYDVKM. After removal of 4 bases from V and 2 bases from J, the junction contained 8 bases not matched to a gene. This CDR3 region has 16 residues.

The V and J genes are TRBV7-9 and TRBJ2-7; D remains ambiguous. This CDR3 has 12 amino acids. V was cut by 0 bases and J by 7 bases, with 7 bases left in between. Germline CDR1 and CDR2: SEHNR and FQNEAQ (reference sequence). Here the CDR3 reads CASSLASREQYF. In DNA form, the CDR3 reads TGTGCCAGCAGCTTAGCGTCCCGGGAGCAGTACTTC.

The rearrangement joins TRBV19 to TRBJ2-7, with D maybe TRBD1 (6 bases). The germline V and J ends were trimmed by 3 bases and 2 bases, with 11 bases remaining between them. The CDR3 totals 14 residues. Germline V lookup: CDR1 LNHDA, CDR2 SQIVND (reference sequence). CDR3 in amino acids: CASSIGGSTYEQYF. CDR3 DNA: TGTGCCAGTAGTATTGGGGGCAGCACCTACGAGCAGTACTTC.

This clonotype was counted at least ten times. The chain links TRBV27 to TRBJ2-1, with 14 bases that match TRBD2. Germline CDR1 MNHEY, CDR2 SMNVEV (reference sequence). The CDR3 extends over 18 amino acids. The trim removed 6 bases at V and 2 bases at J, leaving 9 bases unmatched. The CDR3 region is CASRDRLAGGPAYNEQFF. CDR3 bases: TGTGCCAGCAGAGACCGACTAGCGGGGGGGCCCGCCTACAATGAGCAGTTCTTC.

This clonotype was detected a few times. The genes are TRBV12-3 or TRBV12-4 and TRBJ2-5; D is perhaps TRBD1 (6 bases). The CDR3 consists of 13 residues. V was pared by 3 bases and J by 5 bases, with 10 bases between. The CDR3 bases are TGTGCCAGCAGTTTGCTGGGGGCTGAGACCCAGTACTTC. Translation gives CASSLLGAETQYF.

The CDR3 loop reads CASSEAGVTQYF. CDR3 nucleotide sequence: TGTGCCAGCAGTGAAGCGGGGGTTACGCAGTATTTT. The chain joins TRBV2 to TRBJ2-3, with D tentatively TRBD1 or TRBD2 (5 bases each). This CDR3 contains 12 residues. Germline V gives CDR1 SNHLY, CDR2 FYNNEI. Trimming removed 0 bases from V and 8 bases from J, with 6 bases in between.

CDR3 region: CAIGRGDGETQYF. CDR3 sequence (DNA): TGTGCCATCGGGAGGGGGGACGGGGAGACCCAGTACTTC. The J gene is TRBJ2-5, the V gene TRBV25-1; the match to TRBD2 covers 8 bases. From germline, CDR1 is MGHDK and CDR2 SYGVNS. V lost 10 bases to trimming and J lost 5 bases; unmatched junction nucleotides: 9. The CDR3 spans 13 residues.

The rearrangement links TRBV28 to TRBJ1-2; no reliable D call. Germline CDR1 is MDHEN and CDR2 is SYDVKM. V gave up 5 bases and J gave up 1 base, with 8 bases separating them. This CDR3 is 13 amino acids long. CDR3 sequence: CASSPEINYGYTF. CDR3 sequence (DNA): TGTGCCAGCAGTCCAGAGATTAACTATGGCTACACCTTC.

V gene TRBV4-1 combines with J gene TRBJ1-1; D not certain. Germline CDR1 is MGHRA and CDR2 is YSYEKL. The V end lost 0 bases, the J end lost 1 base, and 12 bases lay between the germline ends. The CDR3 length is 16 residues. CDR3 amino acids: CASSQDVTATNTEAFF. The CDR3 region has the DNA TGCGCCAGCAGCCAAGATGTAACAGCAACGAACACTGAAGCTTTCTTT.

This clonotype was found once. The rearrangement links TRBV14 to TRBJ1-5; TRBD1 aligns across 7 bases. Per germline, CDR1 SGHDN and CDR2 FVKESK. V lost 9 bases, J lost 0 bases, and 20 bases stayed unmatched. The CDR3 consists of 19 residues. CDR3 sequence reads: CARSGTKRTGAYSNQPQHF. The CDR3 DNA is TGTGCCAGAAGTGGGACAAAGAGAACAGGGGCTTATAGCAATCAGCCCCAGCATTTT.

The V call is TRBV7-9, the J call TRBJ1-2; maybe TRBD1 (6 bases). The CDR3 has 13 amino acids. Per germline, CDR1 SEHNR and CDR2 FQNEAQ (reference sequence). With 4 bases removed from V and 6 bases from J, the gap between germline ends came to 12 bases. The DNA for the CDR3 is TGTGCCAGCAGCTCCCGGACAGCTAATGGCTACACCTTC. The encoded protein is CASSSRTANGYTF.

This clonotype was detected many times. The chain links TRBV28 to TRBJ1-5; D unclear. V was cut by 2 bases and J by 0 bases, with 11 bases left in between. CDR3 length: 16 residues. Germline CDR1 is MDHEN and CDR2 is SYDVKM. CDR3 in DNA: TGTGCCAGCAGTTTAGCACAGACCTATAGCAATCAGCCCCAGCATTTT. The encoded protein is CASSLAQTYSNQPQHF.

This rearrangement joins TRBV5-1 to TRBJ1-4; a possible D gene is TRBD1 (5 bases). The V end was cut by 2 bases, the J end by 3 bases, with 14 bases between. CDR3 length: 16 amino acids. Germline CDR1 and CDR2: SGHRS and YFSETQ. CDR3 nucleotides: TGCGCCAGCAGCTTAAACGGGCCGGGGGCTAATGAAAAACTGTTTTTT. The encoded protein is CASSLNGPGANEKLFF.

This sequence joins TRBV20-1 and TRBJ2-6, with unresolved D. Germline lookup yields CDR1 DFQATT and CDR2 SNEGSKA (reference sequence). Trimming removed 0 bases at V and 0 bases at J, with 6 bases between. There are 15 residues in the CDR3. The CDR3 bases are TGCAGTGCTAGAGAAAGCGTCTCTGGGGCCAACGTCCTGACTTTC. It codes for CSARESVSGANVLTF.

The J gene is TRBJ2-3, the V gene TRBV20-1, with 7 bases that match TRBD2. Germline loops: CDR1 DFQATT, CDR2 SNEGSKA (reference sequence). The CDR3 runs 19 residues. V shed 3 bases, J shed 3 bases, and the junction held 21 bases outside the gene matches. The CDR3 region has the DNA TGCAGTGCTAGTCCGCCTGGGGCGGTTGCGGGAGTTATGACAGATACGCAGTATTTT. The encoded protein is CSASPPGAVAGVMTDTQYF.